This TCR beta chain was recorded in a study of blood T cell repertoires in COVID-19. Trimming at V came to 5 bases and at J to 4 bases, leaving 5 bases not matched to a gene. The germline CDR1 and CDR2 sequences are PRHDT and FYEKMQ (reference sequence). The CDR3 loop spans 14 amino acids. Across 24 US areas, participants ranged in age from 18 to 89 years. This clone was observed a handful of times. Sequenced by immunoSEQ multiplex PCR; TCRdb stores in-frame clones only, minus some. The repertoire holds about 200,000 clones, with approximately 84% as singletons. This TCR was recovered from a man aged 35-49 years who had recovered from COVID-19. This chain links TRBV13 with TRBJ2-7; 10 nucleotides line up with TRBD1. Sample: PBMCs or T cells enriched from blood (not recorded which). The CDR3 loop is CASSRGQGTYEQYF. The CDR3 region has the DNA TGTGCCAGCAGCCGGGGACAGGGGACTTACGAGCAGTACTTC. The whole variable domain, remainder taken from reference TRBV13 and TRBJ2-7, is AAGVIQSPRHLIKEKRETATLKCYPIPRHDTVYWYQQGPGQDPQFLISFYEKMQSDKGSIPDRFSAQQFSDYHSELNMSSLELGDSALYFCASSRGQGTYEQYFGPGTRLTVT.